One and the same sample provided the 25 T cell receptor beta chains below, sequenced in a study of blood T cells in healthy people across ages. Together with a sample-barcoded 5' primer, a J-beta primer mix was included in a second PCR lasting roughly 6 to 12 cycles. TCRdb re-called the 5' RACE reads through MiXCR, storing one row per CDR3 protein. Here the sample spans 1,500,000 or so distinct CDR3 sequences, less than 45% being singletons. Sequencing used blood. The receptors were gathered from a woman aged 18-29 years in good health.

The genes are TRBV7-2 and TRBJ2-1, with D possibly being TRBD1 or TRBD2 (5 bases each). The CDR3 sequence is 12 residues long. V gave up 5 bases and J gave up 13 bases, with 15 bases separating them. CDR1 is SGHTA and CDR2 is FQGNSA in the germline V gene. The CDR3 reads CASSDMGREQFF. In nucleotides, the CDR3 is TGTGCCAGCAGCGACATGGGACGGGAACAGTTCTTC.

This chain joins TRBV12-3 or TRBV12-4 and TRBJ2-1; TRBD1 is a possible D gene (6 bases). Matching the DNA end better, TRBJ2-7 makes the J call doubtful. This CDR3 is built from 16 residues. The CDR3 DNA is TGTGCCAGCAGTCGGGCCGGGACATTCTCCTACAATGAGCAGTACTTC. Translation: CASSRAGTFSYNEQYF.

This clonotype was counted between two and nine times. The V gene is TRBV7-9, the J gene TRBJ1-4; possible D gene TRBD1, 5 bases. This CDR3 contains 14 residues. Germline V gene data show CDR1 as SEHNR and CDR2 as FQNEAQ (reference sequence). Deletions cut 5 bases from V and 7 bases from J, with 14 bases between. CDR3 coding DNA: TGTGCCAGCAGCCCAGACAGCACGGGTGAAAAACTGTTTTTT. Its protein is CASSPDSTGEKLFF.

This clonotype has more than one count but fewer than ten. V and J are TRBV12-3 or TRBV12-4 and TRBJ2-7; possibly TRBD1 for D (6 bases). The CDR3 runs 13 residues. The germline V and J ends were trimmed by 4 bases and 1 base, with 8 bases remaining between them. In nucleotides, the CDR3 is TGTGCCAGCAGTTGGACAGAGTCCTACGAGCAGTACTTC. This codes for CASSWTESYEQYF.

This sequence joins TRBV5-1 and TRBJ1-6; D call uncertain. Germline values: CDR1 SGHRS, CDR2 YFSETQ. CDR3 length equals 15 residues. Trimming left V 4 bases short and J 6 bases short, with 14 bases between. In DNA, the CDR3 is TGCGCCAGCAGCGAAGACCATTCGGGTAATTCACCCCTCCACTTT. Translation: CASSEDHSGNSPLHF. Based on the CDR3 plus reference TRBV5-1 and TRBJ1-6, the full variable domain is KAGVTQTPRYLIKTRGQQVTLSCSPISGHRSVSWYQQTPGQGLQFLFEYFSETQRNKGNFPGRFSGRQFSNSRSEMNVSTLELGDSALYLCASSEDHSGNSPLHFGNGTRLTVT.

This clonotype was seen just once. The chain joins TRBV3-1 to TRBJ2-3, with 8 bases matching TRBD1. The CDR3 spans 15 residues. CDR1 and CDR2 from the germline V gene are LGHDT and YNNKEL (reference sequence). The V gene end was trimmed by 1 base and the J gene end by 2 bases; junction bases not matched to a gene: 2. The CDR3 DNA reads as TGTGCCAGCAGCCAAGCCCAGGGGGCCACAGATACGCAGTATTTT. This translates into CASSQAQGATDTQYF.

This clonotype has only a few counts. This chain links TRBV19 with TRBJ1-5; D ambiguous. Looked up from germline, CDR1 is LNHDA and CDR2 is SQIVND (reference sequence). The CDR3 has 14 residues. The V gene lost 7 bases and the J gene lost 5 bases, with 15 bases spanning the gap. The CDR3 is CASKVMVGYQPQHF. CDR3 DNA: TGTGCCAGTAAAGTCATGGTCGGATATCAGCCCCAGCATTTT.

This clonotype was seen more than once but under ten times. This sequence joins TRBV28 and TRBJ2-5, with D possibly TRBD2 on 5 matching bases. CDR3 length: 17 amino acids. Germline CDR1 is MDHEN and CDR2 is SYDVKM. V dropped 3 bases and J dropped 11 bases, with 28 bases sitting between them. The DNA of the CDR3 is TGTGCCAGCAGTTTCTCGCTGGGGAAGGTCTTTAGCGCTGAGCAGTACTTC. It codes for CASSFSLGKVFSAEQYF.

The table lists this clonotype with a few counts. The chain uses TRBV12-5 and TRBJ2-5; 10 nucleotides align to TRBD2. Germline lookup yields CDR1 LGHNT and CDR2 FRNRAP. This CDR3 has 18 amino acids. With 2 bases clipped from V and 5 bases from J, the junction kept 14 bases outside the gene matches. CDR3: CASGLTASSGGTQETQYF. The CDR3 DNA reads TGTGCTAGTGGTTTGACCGCCTCTAGCGGGGGCACTCAGGAGACCCAGTACTTC.

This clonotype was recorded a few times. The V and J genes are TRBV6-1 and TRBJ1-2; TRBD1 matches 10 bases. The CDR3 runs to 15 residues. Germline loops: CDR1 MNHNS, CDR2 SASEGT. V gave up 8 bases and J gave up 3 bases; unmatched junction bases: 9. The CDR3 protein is CASVVRQGAHYGYTF. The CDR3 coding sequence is TGTGCCAGCGTGGTGAGACAGGGGGCCCACTATGGCTACACCTTC.

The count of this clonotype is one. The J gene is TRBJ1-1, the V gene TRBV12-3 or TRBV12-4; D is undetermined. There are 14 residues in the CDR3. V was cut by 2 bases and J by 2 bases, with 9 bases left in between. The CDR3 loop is CASSLTTENTEAFF. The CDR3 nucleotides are TGTGCCAGCAGTTTAACAACAGAAAACACTGAAGCTTTCTTT.

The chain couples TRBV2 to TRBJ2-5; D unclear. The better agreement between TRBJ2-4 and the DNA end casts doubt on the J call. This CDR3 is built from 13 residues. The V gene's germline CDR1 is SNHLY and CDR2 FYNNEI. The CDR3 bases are TGTGCCAGCACCAAGCTAGAACGGAACATTCAGTACTTC. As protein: CASTKLERNIQYF.

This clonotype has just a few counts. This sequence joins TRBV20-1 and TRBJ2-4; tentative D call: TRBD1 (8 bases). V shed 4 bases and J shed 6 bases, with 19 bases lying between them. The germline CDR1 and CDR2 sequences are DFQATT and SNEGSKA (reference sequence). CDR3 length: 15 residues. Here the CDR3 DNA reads TGCAGTGCTAAACACAGGGGGGGGCTTGGAAACATTCAGTACTTC. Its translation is CSAKHRGGLGNIQYF.

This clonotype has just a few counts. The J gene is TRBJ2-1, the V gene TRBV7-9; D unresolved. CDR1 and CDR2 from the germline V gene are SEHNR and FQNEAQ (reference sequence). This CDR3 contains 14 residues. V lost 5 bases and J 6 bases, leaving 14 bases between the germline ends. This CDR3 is CASSPDMVRNEQFF. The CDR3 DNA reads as TGTGCCAGCAGCCCCGACATGGTGCGCAATGAGCAGTTCTTC.

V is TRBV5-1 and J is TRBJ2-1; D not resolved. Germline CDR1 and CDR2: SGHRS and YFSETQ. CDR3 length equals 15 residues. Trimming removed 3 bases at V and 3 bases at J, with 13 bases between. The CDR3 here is CASSSIGASYNEQFF. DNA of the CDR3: TGCGCCAGCAGCTCCATCGGAGCCAGCTACAATGAGCAGTTCTTC.

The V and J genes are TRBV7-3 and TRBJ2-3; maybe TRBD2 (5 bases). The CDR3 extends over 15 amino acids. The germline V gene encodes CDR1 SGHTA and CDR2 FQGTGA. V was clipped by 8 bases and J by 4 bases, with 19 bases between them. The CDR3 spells CASARGGGRADTQYF. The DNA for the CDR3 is TGTGCCAGCGCCCGTGGTGGCGGGCGTGCAGATACGCAGTATTTT.

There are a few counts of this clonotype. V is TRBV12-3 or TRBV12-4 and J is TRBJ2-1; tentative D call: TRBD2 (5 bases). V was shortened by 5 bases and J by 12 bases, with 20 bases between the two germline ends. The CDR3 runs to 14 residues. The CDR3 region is CASSLRTRRGGQFF. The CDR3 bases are TGTGCCAGCAGTCTGAGGACCCGCCGAGGAGGGCAGTTCTTC.

The CDR3 sequence is CSATATNTEAFF. The CDR3 DNA reads as TGCAGTGCTACTGCAACGAACACTGAAGCTTTCTTT. This chain joins TRBV20-1 and TRBJ1-1; no definite D call. Germline CDR1 and CDR2: DFQATT and SNEGSKA (reference sequence). V shed 4 bases and J shed 1 base, with 7 bases lying between them. The CDR3 has 12 residues.

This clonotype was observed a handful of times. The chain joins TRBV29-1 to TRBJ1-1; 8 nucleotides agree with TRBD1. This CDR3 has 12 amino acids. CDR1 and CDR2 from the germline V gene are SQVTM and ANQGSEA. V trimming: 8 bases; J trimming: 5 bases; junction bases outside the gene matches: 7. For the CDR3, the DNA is TGCAGCTACCGACAGGGGAGTACTGAAGCTTTCTTT. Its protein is CSYRQGSTEAFF. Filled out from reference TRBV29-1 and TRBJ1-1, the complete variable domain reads SAVISQKPSRDICQRGTSLTIQCQVDSQVTMMFWYRQQPGQSLTLIATANQGSEATYESGFVIDKFPISRPNLTFSTLTVSNMSPEDSSIYLCSYRQGSTEAFFGQGTRLTVV.

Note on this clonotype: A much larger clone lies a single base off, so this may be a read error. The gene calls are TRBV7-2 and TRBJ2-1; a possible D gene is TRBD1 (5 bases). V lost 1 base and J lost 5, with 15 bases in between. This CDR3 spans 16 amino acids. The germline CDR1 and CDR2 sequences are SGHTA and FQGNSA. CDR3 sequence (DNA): TGTGCCAGCAGCTTAGGAGCCAGGGTGGGAAACAATGAGCAGTTCTTC. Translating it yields CASSLGARVGNNEQFF.

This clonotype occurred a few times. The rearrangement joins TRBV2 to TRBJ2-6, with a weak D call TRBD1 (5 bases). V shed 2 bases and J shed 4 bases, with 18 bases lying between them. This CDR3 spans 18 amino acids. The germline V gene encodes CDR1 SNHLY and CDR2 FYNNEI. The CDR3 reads CASSEPSKGVYGANVLTF. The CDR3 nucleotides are TGTGCCAGCAGTGAACCAAGCAAAGGGGTCTACGGGGCCAACGTCCTGACTTTC.

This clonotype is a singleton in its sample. The CDR3 nucleotides are TGTGCCAGCAGCAGGCTGCCTGGACTAGCGGGGCCAAACTACAATGAGCAGTACTTC. Amino acids: CASSRLPGLAGPNYNEQYF. V usage is TRBV7-2 and J usage is TRBJ2-1; 12 bases map to TRBD2. The J call is doubtful: the DNA matches TRBJ2-7 better. The CDR3 contains 19 residues. Germline V gene lookup returns CDR1 SGHTA and CDR2 FQGNSA.

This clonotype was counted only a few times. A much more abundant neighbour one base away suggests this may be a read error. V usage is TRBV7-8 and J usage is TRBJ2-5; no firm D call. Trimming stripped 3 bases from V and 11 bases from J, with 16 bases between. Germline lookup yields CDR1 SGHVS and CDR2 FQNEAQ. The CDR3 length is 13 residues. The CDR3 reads CASSLREYNEQYF. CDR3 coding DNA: TGTGCCAGCAGCTTGCGCGAGTACAATGAGCAGTACTTC.

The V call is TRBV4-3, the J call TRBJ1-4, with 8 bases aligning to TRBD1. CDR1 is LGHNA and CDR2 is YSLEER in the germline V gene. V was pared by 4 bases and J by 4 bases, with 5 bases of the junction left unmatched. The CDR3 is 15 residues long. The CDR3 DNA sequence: TGCGCCAGCAGCCTATCAGGGGGCATTAATGAAAAACTGTTTTTT. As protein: CASSLSGGINEKLFF.

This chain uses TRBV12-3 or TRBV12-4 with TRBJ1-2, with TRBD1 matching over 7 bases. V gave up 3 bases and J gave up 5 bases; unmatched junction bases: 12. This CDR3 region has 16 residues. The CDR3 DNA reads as TGTGCCAGCAGTTTGCCAGGGGGTTGGGTTGGATATGGCTACACCTTC. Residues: CASSLPGGWVGYGYTF.